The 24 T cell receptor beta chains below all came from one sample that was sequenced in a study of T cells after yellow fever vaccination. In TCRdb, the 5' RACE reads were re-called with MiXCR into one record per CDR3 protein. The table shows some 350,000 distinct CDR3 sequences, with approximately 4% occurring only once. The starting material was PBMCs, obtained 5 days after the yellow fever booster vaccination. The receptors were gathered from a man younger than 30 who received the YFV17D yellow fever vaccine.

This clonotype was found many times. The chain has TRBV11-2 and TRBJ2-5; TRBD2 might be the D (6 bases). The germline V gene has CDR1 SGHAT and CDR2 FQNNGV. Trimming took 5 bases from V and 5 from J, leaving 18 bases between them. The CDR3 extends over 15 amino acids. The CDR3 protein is CASSPYLLAHETQYF. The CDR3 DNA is TGTGCCAGCAGCCCGTATCTCCTAGCGCACGAGACCCAGTACTTC.

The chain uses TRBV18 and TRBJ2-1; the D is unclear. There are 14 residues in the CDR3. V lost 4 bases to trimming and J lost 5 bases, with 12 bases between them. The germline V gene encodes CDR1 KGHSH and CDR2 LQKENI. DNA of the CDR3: TGTGCCAGCTCACGAACCGGGCTTAACAATGAGCAGTTCTTC. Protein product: CASSRTGLNNEQFF.

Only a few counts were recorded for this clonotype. The CDR3 reads CASSPGTGDFYEQYF. DNA for the CDR3: TGTGCCAGCTCACCCGGGACAGGGGACTTTTACGAGCAGTACTTC. The V and J genes are TRBV18 and TRBJ2-7; 10 bases align to TRBD1. V shed 3 bases, J shed 4 bases, and the junction held 6 bases outside the gene matches. This CDR3 is 15 amino acids long. In germline, CDR1 is KGHSH, CDR2 LQKENI. Together with reference TRBV18 and TRBJ2-7, the CDR3 gives the full variable domain: NAGVMQNPRHLVRRRGQEARLRCSPMKGHSHVYWYRQLPEEGLKFMVYLQKENIIDESGMPKERFSAEFPKEGPSILRIQQVVRGDSAAYFCASSPGTGDFYEQYFGPGTRLTVT.

The CDR3 loop is CASRPDPGQGGNEQFF. The CDR3 DNA is TGCGCCAGCAGGCCCGACCCGGGACAGGGAGGGAATGAGCAGTTCTTC. The chain joins TRBV5-1 to TRBJ2-1, with 9 bases aligning to TRBD1. This CDR3 spans 16 amino acids. Germline-derived CDR1 and CDR2 are SGHRS and YFSETQ. V trimming: 5 bases; J trimming: 7 bases; junction bases outside the gene matches: 13.

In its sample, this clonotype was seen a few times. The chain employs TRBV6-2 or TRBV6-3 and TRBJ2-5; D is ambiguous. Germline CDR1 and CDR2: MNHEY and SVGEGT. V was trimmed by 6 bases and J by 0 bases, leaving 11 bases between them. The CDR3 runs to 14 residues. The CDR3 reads CASSLELNQETQYF. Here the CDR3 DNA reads TGTGCCAGCAGCCTCGAACTAAACCAAGAGACCCAGTACTTC.

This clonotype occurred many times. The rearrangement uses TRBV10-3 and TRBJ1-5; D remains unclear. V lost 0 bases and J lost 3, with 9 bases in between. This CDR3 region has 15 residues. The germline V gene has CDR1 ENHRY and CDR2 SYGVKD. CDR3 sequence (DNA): TGTGCCATCAGTGAGTCTGTCGGAGACAATCAGCCCCAGCATTTT. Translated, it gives CAISESVGDNQPQHF.

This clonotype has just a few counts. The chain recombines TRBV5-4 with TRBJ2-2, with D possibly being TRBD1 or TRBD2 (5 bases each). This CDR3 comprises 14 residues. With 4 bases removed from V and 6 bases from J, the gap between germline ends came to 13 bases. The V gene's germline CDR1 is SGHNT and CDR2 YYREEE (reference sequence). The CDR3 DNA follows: TGTGCCAGCAGCCTGCGAGGGGCGTCCGGGGAGCTGTTTTTT. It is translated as CASSLRGASGELFF.

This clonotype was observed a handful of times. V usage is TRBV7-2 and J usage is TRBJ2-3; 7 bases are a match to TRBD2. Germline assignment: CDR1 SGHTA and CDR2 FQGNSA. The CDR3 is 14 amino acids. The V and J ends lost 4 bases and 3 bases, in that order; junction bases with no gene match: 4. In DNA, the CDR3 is TGTGCCAGCAGCTCGTTACTAGCGACAGATACGCAGTATTTT. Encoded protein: CASSSLLATDTQYF.

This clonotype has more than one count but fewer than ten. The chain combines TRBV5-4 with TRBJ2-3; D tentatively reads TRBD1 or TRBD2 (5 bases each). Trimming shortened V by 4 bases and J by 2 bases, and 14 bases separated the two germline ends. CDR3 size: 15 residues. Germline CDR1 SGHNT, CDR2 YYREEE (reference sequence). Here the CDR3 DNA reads TGTGCCAGCAGCCCCCCGGGACCTCTCACAGATACGCAGTATTTT. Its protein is CASSPPGPLTDTQYF.

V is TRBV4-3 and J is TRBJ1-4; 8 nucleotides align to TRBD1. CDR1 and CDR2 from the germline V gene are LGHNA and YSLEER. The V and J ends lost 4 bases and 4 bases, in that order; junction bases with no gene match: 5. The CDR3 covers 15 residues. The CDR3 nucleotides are TGCGCCAGCAGCCCCGGACAGGGATTTAATGAAAAACTGTTTTTT. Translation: CASSPGQGFNEKLFF.

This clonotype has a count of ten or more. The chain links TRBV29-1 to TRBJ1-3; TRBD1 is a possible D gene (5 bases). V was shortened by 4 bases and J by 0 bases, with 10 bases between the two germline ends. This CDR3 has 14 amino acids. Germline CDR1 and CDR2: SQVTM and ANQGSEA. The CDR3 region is CSVVQGVSGNTIYF. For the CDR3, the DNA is TGCAGCGTTGTCCAGGGAGTCTCTGGAAACACCATATATTTT. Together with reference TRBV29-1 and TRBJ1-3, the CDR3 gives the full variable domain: SAVISQKPSRDICQRGTSLTIQCQVDSQVTMMFWYRQQPGQSLTLIATANQGSEATYESGFVIDKFPISRPNLTFSTLTVSNMSPEDSSIYLCSVVQGVSGNTIYFGEGSWLTVV.

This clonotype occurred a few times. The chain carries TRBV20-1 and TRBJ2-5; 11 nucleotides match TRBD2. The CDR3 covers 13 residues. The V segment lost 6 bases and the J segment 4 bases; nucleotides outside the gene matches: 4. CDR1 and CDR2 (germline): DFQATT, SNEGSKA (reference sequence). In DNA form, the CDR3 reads TGCAGTGCGGTGACTAGCGGGGCAGAGACCCAGTACTTC. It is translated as CSAVTSGAETQYF.

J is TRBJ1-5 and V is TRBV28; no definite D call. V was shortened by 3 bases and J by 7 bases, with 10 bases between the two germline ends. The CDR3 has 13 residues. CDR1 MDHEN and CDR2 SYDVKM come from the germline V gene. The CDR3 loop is CASSFRGQQPQHF. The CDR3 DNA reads TGTGCCAGCAGTTTTCGGGGTCAGCAGCCCCAGCATTTT.

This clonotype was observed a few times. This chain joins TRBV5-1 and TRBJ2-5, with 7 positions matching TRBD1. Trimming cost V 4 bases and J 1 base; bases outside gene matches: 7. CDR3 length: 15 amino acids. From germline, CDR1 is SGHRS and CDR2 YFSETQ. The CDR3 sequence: CASSPRDSTQETQYF. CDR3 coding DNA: TGCGCCAGCAGCCCGAGGGACAGCACCCAAGAGACCCAGTACTTC.

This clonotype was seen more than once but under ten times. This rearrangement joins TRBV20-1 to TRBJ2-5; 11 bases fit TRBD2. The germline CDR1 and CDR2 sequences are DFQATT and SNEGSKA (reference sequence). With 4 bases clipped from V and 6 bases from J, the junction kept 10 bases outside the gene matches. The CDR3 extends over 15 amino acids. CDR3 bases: TGCAGTGCTATCGGTAGCGGGGGGGCCGTAAAGACCCAGTACTTC. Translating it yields CSAIGSGGAVKTQYF.

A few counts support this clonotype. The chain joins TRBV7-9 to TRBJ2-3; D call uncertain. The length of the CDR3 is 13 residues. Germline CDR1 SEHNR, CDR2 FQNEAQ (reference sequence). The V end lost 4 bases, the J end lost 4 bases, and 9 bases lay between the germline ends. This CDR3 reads CASSSSKPDTQYF. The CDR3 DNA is TGTGCCAGCAGCTCGTCTAAACCAGATACGCAGTATTTT.

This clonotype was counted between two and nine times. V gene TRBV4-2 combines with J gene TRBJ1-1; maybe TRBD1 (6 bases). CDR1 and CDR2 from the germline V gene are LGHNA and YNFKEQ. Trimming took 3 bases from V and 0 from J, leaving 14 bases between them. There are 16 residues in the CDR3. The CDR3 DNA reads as TGTGCCAGCAGCCACCTCCCAGGGGTCATGAACACTGAAGCTTTCTTT. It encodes CASSHLPGVMNTEAFF.

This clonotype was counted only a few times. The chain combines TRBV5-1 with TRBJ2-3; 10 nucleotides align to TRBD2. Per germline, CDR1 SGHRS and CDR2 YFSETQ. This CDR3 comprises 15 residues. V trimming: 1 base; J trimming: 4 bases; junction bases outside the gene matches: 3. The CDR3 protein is CASSLQRGGSDTQYF. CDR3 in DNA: TGCGCCAGCAGCTTGCAGCGGGGGGGCTCAGATACGCAGTATTTT.

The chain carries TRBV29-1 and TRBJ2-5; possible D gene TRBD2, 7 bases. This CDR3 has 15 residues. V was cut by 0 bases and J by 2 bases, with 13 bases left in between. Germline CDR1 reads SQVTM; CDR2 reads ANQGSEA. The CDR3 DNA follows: TGCAGCGTTGAAGATACGGGGGGCTGGCAAGAGACCCAGTACTTC. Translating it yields CSVEDTGGWQETQYF.

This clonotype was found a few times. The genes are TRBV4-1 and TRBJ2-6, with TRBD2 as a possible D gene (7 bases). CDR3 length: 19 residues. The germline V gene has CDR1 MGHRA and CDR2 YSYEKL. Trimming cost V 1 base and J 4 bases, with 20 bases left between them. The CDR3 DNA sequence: TGCGCCAGCAGCCAAGTGGGGTCCAGGGGAGGGAAGGGGGCCAACGTCCTGACTTTC. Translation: CASSQVGSRGGKGANVLTF.

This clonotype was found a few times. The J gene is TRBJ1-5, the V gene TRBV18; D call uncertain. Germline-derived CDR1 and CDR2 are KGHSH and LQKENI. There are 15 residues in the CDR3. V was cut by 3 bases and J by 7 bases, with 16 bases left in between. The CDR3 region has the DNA TGTGCCAGCTCACCTGACGGGCTTAGTGGGCAGCCCCAGCATTTT. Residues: CASSPDGLSGQPQHF. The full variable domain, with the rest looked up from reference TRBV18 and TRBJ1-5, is NAGVMQNPRHLVRRRGQEARLRCSPMKGHSHVYWYRQLPEEGLKFMVYLQKENIIDESGMPKERFSAEFPKEGPSILRIQQVVRGDSAAYFCASSPDGLSGQPQHFGDGTRLSIL.

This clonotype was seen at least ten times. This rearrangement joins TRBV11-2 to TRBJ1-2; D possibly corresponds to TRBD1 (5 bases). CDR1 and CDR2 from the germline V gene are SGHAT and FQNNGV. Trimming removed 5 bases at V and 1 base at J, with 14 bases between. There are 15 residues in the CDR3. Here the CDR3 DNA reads TGTGCCAGCAGCCCGGGACGGAATTTTAACTATGGCTACACCTTC. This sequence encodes CASSPGRNFNYGYTF. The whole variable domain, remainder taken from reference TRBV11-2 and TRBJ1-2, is EAGVAQSPRYKIIEKRQSVAFWCNPISGHATLYWYQQILGQGPKLLIQFQNNGVVDDSQLPKDRFSAERLKGVDSTLKIQPAKLEDSAVYLCASSPGRNFNYGYTFGSGTRLTVV.

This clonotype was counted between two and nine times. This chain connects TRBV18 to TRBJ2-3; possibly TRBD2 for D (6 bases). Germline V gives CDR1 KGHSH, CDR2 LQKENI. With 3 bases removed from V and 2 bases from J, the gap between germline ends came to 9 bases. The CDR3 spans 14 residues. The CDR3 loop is CASSPGTFTDTQYF. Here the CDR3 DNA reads TGTGCCAGCTCACCCGGGACTTTCACAGATACGCAGTATTTT.

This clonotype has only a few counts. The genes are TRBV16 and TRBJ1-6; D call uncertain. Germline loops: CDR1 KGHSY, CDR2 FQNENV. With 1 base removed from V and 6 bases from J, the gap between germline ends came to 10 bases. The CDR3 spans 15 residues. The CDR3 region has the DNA TGTGCCAGCAGCCAATTGAGGGAGGGTAATTCACCCCTCCACTTT. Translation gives CASSQLREGNSPLHF.